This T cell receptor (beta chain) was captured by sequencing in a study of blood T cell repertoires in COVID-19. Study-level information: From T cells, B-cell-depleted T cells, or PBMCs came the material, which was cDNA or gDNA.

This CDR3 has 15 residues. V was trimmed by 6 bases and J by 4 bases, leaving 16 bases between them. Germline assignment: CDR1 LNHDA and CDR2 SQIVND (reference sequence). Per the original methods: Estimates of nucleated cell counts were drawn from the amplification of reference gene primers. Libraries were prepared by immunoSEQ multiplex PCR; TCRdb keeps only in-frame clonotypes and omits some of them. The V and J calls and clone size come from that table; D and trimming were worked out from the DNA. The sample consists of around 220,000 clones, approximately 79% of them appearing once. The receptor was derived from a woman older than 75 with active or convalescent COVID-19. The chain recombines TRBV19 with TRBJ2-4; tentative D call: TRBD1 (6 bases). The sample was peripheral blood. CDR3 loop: CASSLAAQGKNIQYF. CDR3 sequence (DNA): TGTGCCAGTAGCTTGGCAGCACAGGGAAAAAACATTCAGTACTTC.